The clone carrying this T cell receptor (beta chain) was seen more than once but under ten times. Its antigen is undetermined. Primers: 60 Vbeta forward and 13 Jbeta reverse. The table came from immunoSEQ multiplex PCR; TCRdb's copy has only in-frame clones and leaves some out. The sample includes approximately 150,000 clones, about 75% of them seen just once. Trimming shortened V by 1 base and J by 5 bases, and 20 bases separated the two germline ends. This CDR3 is 17 amino acids long. Per germline, CDR1 SGHTA and CDR2 FQGTGA. These data are taken from a study of cytomegalovirus exposure and HLA in healthy donors. General study findings and limits: High sensitivity and specificity were reportedly achieved when the classifier diagnosed cytomegalovirus status. Whilst most TCR sequences proved rare, a subset of public TCRs occurred across many donors.

The sequencing sample was made of PBMCs. This clonotype was sampled from a man aged 18 to 29 in good health and CMV-seropositive. V and J are TRBV7-3 and TRBJ1-2; D might be TRBD1 (6 bases). In nucleotides, the CDR3 is TGTGCCAGCAGCTTAAACCCCACTCCGACAGGTCAATATGGCTACACCTTC. It is translated as CASSLNPTPTGQYGYTF.